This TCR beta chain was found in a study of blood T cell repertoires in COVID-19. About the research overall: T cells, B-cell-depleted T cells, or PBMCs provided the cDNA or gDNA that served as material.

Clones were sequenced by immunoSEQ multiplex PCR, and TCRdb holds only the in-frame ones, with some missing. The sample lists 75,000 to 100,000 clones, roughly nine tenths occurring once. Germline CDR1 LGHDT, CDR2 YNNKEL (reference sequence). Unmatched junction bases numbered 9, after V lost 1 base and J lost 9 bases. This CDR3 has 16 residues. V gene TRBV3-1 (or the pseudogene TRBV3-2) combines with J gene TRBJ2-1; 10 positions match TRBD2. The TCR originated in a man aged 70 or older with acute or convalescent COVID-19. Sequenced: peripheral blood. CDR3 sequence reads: CASSQVRAGGLGEQFF. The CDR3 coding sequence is TGTGCCAGCAGCCAAGTTCGAGCGGGGGGGCTGGGTGAGCAGTTCTTC.